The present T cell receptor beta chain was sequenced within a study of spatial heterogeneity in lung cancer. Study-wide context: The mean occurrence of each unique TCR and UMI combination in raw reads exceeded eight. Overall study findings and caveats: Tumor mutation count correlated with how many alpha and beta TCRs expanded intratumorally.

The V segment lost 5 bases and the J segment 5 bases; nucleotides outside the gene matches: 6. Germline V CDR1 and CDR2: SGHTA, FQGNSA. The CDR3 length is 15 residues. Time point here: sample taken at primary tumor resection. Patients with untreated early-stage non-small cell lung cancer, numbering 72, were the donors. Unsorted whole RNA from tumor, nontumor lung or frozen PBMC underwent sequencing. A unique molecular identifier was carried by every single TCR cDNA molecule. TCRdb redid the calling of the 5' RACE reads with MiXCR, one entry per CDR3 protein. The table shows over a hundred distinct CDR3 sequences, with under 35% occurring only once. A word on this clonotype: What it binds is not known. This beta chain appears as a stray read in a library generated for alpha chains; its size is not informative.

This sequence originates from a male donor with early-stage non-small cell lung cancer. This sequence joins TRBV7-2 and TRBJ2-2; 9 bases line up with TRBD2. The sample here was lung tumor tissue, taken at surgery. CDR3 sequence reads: CASSRGGDSTGELFF. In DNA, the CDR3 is TGTGCCAGCAGCCGCGGGGGGGACTCTACCGGGGAGCTGTTTTTT. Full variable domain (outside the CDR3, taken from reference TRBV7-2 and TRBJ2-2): GAGVSQSPSNKVTEKGKDVELRCDPISGHTALYWYRQSLGQGLEFLIYFQGNSAPDKSGLPSDRFSAERTGGSVSTLTIQRTQQEDSAVYLCASSRGGDSTGELFFGEGSRLTVL.